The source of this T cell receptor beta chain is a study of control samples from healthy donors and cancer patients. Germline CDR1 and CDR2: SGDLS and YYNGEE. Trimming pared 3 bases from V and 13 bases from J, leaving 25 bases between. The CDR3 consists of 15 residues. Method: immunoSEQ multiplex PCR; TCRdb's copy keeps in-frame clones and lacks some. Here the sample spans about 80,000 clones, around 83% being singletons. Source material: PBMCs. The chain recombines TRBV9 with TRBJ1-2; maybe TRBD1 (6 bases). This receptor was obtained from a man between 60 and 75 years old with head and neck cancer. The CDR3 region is CASSAPMAGLNRVTF. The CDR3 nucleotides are TGTGCCAGCAGCGCCCCTATGGCCGGCCTCAACAGGGTCACCTTC.